Listed below are T cell receptor beta chains from one sample, sequenced in a study of regulatory T cells in long-lasting Graves disease. TCRdb re-called the multiplex PCR reads through MiXCR, storing one row per CDR3 protein. The sample contains 390,000 or so distinct CDR3 sequences, 20% to 25% of which appear only once. The sequenced sample was peripheral blood mononuclear cells (PBMCs), obtained when the disease was refractory, from a patient treated with antithyroid drugs. Receptor source: a woman aged 40-49 years with Graves disease. Both conserved end residues are part of each CDR3. Each record gives: D gene, J gene, V gene, CDR3 protein. D genes are given only for firm matches.

D: TRBD1; J: TRBJ1-4; V: TRBV12-3/TRBV12-4; CDR3: CASSFRTGGEEKLFF
D: -; J: TRBJ2-4; V: TRBV19; CDR3: CASSISEVDIQYF
D: TRBD1; J: TRBJ1-2; V: TRBV5-1; CDR3: CASSLGGDRINGYTF
D: -; J: TRBJ2-7; V: TRBV10-3; CDR3: CAMQTGLGEQYF
D: TRBD2; J: TRBJ2-2; V: TRBV6-1; CDR3: CASRPSGGNTGELFF
D: -; J: TRBJ1-1; V: TRBV11-2; CDR3: CASSSDGLTTEAFF
D: -; J: TRBJ1-5; V: TRBV28; CDR3: CASTRRLGQPQHF
D: -; J: TRBJ1-1; V: TRBV10-3; CDR3: CAISLDTSNTEAFF
D: -; J: TRBJ1-1; V: TRBV2; CDR3: CASSVDSDRTEAFF
D: -; J: TRBJ2-2; V: TRBV3-1; CDR3: CASSHRSRAGGELFF
D: -; J: TRBJ2-5; V: TRBV12-3/TRBV12-4; CDR3: CASIYTYQETQYF
D: TRBD2; J: TRBJ2-7; V: TRBV5-5; CDR3: CASSKNSGWGSYEQYF
D: -; J: TRBJ1-1; V: TRBV10-3; CDR3: CAISESNRNTEAFF
D: -; J: TRBJ1-5; V: TRBV28; CDR3: CASSLPYQPQHF
D: -; J: TRBJ1-5; V: TRBV6-4; CDR3: CASSTSTNQPQHF
D: -; J: TRBJ1-6; V: TRBV7-9; CDR3: CASSLTGEDSPLHF
D: TRBD1; J: TRBJ1-1; V: TRBV15; CDR3: CATSKGGTGAFF
D: -; J: TRBJ1-5; V: TRBV6-9; CDR3: CASSEPQGTHNQPQHF
D: -; J: TRBJ2-7; V: TRBV10-3; CDR3: CAISESSADEQYF
D: -; J: TRBJ2-1; V: TRBV3-1; CDR3: CASSRRYNEQFF
D: TRBD2; J: TRBJ2-1; V: TRBV28; CDR3: CASSQGTSGRDEQFF
D: -; J: TRBJ1-1; V: TRBV6-1; CDR3: CASLALGAMNTEAFF
D: TRBD2; J: TRBJ2-7; V: TRBV6-5; CDR3: CASSFLFTSGKPYEQYF
D: TRBD2; J: TRBJ2-2; V: TRBV7-3; CDR3: CASSRAGGPGTGELFF
D: -; J: TRBJ2-7; V: TRBV2; CDR3: CASGYRGGYEQYF
D: -; J: TRBJ2-6; V: TRBV7-8; CDR3: CASSLGPQQSGANVLTF
D: -; J: TRBJ2-1; V: TRBV6-1; CDR3: CASSEQFYGYNEQFF
D: -; J: TRBJ1-1; V: TRBV7-9; CDR3: CASSLGGGEAFF
D: TRBD2; J: TRBJ2-1; V: TRBV5-1; CDR3: CASSWTSFDEQFF
D: -; J: TRBJ1-6; V: TRBV11-2; CDR3: CASSLESGGVNSPLHF
D: TRBD1; J: TRBJ1-4; V: TRBV13; CDR3: CASSERGGAANEKLFF
D: TRBD1; J: TRBJ1-2; V: TRBV28; CDR3: CASSPSGQGAYGYTF
D: TRBD1; J: TRBJ2-7; V: TRBV6-2/TRBV6-3; CDR3: CASSHFDRVHEQYF
D: TRBD2; J: TRBJ2-5; V: TRBV12-3/TRBV12-4; CDR3: CASSLSAGGLETQYF
D: TRBD2; J: TRBJ2-2; V: TRBV28; CDR3: CASSSLAVNTGELLF
D: TRBD1; J: TRBJ1-2; V: TRBV29-1; CDR3: CSVEAKAGQDYYGYTF
D: TRBD1; J: TRBJ2-7; V: TRBV20-1; CDR3: CSAGAGTGASYEQYF
D: -; J: TRBJ2-3; V: TRBV12-3/TRBV12-4; CDR3: CASSPDLADTQYF